This T cell receptor (beta chain) was retrieved from a study of regulatory T cells in long-lasting Graves disease (dated by TCRdb to 2020 to 2022). Regarding the research as a whole: Persistent Graves' disease was defined as persistently positive TSH receptor autoantibodies together with antithyroid drug treatment for over 5 years. This study used TCR sequencing and RNA sequencing of peripheral blood to compare persistent Graves' disease patients against newly diagnosed Graves' disease patients. The study was registered as a clinical trial and conducted in China. A total of some 35 samples underwent TCR sequencing: about 13 from persistent and around 20 from newly diagnosed Graves' disease patients. Persistent Graves' disease patients in the clinical cohort had taken antithyroid drugs for around 11 years on average. The study at large found these results: Sequencing and analysis were limited to the TCR beta chain. The study examined only peripheral blood because the primary lesion, thyroid tissue, could not be accessed. The authors noted that the small sample size was a limitation that may lower accuracy. More public clonotypes were shared among persistent patients (around 3,000) than among newly diagnosed patients (approximately 1,000). TRBV28, TRBJ1-2 and TRBJ2-5 were preferentially used in persistent disease, while TRBV20-1 and TRBJ2-1 were favored in newly diagnosed disease. Compared with newly diagnosed patients, patients with persistent Graves' disease had lower TCR Shannon entropy and fewer highly expanded clones, which suggests clonal expansion.

This sample's time point label indicates: persistent/refractory GD, antithyroid drugs over 5 years with positive TRAb. RNA was extracted from PBMCs in TRIzol for both TCR sequencing and RNA sequencing. Graves' disease was diagnosed according to American Thyroid Association guidelines. Recruitment of patients was carried out at an endocrinology department in Xi'an, China. From each patient, nine milliliters of peripheral blood was collected into an EDTA anticoagulant tube. Ficoll Paque Plus density gradient separation was used to isolate PBMCs, and no additional T cell sorting was done. An Agilent 2100 Bioanalyzer and agarose gel were used to assess RNA quality, and a NanoDrop 2000 was used to measure RNA concentration. Based on the germline V gene, the CDR1 and CDR2 sequences are SGDLS and YYNGEE. The trim is 0 bases for V and 8 bases for J, with a gap of 17 bases between the germline ends. From its cysteine to its phenylalanine, the CDR3 spans 16 amino acids. Only the CDR3 DNA is retained, 48 bases long and in frame from the first base.

Libraries were made using multiplex PCR. This sample was sequenced with an Illumina HiSeq 4000. To build TCR beta libraries, CDR3 regions were amplified by Arm-PCR using iRepertoire HTBI primers. Gel purification was performed on PCR products prior to sequencing. As for how the authors treated the data: Gene usage analysis of CDR3 amino acid clonotypes used the approximately 62 TRBV and some 15 TRBJ segments found across samples. COPE and FqMerger were used to merge the filtered high-quality paired reads into contigs. BLAST was used to align contigs to IMGT TRBV, TRBD and TRBJ reference genes, with CDR3 defined following IMGT. Any clonotype with a frequency above 0.1% was classified as a highly expanded clone. Repertoire diversity was measured by Shannon entropy, and V-J evenness by the Gini coefficient. Public clonotypes were defined as clonotypes shared by more than one individual. In TCRdb, the public reads were trimmed at Q25 with fastp and aligned with MiXCR, with productive beta chains retained. Every distinct CDR3 protein forms one entry, paired with its most common genes and DNA. The V and J calls follow TCRdb's processing rather than the paper's. Counted in this sample were about 470,000 distinct CDR3 sequences; under 25% of them appeared once. The biggest ten clones account for 6.5% to 9% of the sample.

Worth noting for this clonotype: What antigen it recognizes has not been identified. Qualities for individual bases were not recorded, and no much larger clone is one base off.

The receptor comes from a female donor with Graves disease. Recombination connected TRBV9 to TRBJ1-4; no D gene can be assigned with confidence. The sequenced sample was peripheral blood mononuclear cells (PBMCs), obtained when the disease was refractory, from a patient treated with antithyroid drugs. The DNA is as follows: TGTGCCAGCAGCGTAGATTGGACGCCAAGAGGCGAAAAACTGTTTTTT. It specifies CASSVDWTPRGEKLFF.